This TCR beta chain was captured in a study of cytomegalovirus exposure and HLA in healthy donors. Worth noting for this clone: As yet, its antigen is unknown.

PCR employed 60 Vbeta and 13 Jbeta primers. TCRdb's copy holds only in-frame clones and misses some; the assay was immunoSEQ multiplex PCR. The profile shows about 130,000 clones, more than 75% of them singletons. Whole-study results and caveats: Later analysis identified about 17,000 TCR beta sequences associated with HLA alleles, using a false discovery rate threshold of 0.05. It was reported in a later analysis that an Asian-associated ancestry cluster showed fewer N-insertions than the 666-donor mean. Most observed TCR sequences were rare, whereas some public TCRs were detected in many donors. Later genetic work tied a missense DCLRE1C variant to beta-chain V and J trimming.

The TCR was taken from a female donor in good health and CMV-seronegative. The source material was PBMCs.

CDR3 loop: CASSTLPGQGALSGANVLTF. CDR3 DNA: TGTGCCAGTAGTACTCTACCGGGACAGGGGGCTCTCTCTGGGGCCAACGTCCTGACTTTC. The genes are TRBV19 and TRBJ2-6; 12 bases map to TRBD1. Germline values: CDR1 LNHDA, CDR2 SQIVND (reference sequence). This CDR3 region has 20 residues. The junction had 10 bases not matched to a gene; V was cut back by 4 bases and J by 0 bases.